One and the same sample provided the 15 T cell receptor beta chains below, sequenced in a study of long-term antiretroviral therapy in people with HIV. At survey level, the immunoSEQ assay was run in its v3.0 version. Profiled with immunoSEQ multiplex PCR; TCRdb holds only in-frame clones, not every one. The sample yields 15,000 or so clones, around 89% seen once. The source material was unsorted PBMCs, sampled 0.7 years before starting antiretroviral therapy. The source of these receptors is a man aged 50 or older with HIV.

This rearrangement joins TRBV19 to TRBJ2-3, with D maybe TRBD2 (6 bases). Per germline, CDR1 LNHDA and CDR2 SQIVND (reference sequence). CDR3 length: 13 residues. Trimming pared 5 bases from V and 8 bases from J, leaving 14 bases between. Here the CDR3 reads CASSSQVGGTQYF. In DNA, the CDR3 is TGTGCCAGTAGTTCACAGGTGGGGGGTACGCAGTATTTT.

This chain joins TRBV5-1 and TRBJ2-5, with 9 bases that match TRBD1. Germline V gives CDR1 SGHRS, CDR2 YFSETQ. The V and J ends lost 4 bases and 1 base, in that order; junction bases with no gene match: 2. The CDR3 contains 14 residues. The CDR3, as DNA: TGCGCCAGCAGCCAACAGGGGGCCCAAGAGACCCAGTACTTC. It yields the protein CASSQQGAQETQYF. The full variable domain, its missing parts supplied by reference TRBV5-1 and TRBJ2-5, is KAGVTQTPRYLIKTRGQQVTLSCSPISGHRSVSWYQQTPGQGLQFLFEYFSETQRNKGNFPGRFSGRQFSNSRSEMNVSTLELGDSALYLCASSQQGAQETQYFGPGTRLLVL.

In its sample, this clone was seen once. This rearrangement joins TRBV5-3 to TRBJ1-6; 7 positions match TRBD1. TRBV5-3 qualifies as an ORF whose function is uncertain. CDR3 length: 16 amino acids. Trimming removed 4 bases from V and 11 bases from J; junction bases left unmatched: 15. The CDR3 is CARSHRGGGCVAPLHF. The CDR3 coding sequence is TGTGCCAGAAGCCACAGGGGAGGGGGCTGTGTAGCACCCCTCCACTTT.

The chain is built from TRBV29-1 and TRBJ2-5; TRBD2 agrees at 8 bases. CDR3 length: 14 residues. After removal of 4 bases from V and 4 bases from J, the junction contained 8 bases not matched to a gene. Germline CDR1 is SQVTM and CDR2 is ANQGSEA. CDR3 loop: CSVVSGGSRETQYF. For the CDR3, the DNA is TGCAGCGTTGTGAGCGGGGGTAGTAGAGAGACCCAGTACTTC.

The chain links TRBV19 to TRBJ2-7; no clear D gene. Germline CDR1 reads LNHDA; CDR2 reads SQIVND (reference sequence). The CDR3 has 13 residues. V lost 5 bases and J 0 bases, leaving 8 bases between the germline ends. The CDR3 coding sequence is TGTGCCAGTAGTTTCTCTAGCTCCTACGAGCAGTACTTC. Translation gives CASSFSSSYEQYF.

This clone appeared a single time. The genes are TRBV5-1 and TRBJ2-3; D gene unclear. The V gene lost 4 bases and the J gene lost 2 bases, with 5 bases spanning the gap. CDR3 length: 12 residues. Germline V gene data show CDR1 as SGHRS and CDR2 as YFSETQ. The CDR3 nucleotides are TGCGCCAGCAGCCTGCCCACAGATACGCAGTATTTT. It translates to CASSLPTDTQYF.

The CDR3, as DNA: TGTGCCAGCAGCTTACAGGGTCAGGACATTCAGTACTTC. It specifies CASSLQGQDIQYF. The chain employs TRBV5-5 and TRBJ2-4; tentatively, D is TRBD1 (6 bases). V was clipped by 2 bases and J by 8 bases, with 11 bases between them. The CDR3 is 13 amino acids. Germline V gene data show CDR1 as SGHKS and CDR2 as YYEKEE (reference sequence).

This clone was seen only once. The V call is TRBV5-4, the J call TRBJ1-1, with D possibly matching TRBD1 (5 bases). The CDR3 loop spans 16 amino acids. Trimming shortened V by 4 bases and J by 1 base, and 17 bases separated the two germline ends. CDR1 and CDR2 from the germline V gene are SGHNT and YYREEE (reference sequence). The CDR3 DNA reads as TGTGCCAGCAGCCCGGGCGGGCAGGGACGGAACACTGAAGCTTTCTTT. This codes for CASSPGGQGRNTEAFF.

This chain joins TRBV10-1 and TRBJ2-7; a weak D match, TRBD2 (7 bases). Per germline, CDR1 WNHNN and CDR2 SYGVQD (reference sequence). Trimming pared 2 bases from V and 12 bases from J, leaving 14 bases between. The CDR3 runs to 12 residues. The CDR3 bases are TGCGCCAGCAGTGAGACGGGGGGCCGCGTGTACTTC. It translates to CASSETGGRVYF.

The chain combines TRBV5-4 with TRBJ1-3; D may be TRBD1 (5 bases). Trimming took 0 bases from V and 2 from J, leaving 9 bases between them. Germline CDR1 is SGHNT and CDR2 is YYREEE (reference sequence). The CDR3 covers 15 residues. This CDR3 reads CASSLDRLTGNTIYF. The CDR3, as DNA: TGTGCCAGCAGCTTGGACAGGCTGACTGGAAACACCATATATTTT.

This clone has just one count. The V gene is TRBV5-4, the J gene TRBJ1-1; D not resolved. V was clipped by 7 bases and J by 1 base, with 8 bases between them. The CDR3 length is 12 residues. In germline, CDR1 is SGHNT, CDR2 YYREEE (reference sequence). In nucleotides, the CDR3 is TGTGCCAGCGGCCAAAAGAACACTGAAGCTTTCTTT. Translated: CASGQKNTEAFF.

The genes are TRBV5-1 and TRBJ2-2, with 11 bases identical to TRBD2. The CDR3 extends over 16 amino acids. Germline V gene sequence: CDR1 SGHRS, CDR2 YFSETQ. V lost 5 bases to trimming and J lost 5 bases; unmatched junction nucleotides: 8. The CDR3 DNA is TGCGCCAGCAGTAATCCTAGCGGGGGGCTTACCGGGGAGCTGTTTTTT. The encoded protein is CASSNPSGGLTGELFF.

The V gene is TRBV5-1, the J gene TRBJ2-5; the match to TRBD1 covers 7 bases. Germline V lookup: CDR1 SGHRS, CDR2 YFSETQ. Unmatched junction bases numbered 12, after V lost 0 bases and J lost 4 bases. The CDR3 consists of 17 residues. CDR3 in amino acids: CASSLVYRGPVRETQYF. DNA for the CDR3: TGCGCCAGCAGCTTGGTGTACAGGGGTCCTGTTCGAGAGACCCAGTACTTC.

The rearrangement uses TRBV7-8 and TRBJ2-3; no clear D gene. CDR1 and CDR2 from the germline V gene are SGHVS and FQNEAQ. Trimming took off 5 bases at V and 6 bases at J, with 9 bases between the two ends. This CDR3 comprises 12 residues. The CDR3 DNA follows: TGTGCCAGCAGCCATAATCGGGATACGCAGTATTTT. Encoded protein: CASSHNRDTQYF.

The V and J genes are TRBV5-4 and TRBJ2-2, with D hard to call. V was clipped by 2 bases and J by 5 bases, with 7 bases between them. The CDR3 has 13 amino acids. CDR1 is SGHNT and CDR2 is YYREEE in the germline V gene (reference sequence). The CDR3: CASSLGRTGELFF. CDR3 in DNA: TGTGCCAGCAGCTTAGGTAGAACCGGGGAGCTGTTTTTT.